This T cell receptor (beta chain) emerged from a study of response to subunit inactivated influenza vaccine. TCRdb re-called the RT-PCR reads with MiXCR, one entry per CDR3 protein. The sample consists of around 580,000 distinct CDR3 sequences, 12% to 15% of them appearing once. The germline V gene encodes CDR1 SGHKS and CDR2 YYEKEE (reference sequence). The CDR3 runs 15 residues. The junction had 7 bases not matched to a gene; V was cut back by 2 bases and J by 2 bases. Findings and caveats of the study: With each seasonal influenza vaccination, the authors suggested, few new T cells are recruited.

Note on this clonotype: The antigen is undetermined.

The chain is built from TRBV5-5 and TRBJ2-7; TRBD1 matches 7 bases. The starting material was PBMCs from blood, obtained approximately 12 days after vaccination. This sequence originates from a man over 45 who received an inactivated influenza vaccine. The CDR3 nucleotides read TGTGCCAGCAGCTTTGGTCAGGGGGAGACCTACGAGCAGTACTTC. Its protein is CASSFGQGETYEQYF.